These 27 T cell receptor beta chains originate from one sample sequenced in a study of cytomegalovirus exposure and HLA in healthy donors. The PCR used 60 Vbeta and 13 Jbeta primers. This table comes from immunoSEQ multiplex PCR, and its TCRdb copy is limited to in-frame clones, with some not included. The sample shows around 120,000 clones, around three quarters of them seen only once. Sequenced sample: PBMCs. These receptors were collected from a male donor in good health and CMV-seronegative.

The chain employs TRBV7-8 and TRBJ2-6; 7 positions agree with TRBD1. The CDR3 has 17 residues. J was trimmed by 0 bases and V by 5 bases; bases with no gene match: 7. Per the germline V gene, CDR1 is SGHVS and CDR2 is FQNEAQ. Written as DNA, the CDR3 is TGTGCCAGCAGCGCGAGACAGGGCCCCTCTGGGGCCAACGTCCTGACTTTC. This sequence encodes CASSARQGPSGANVLTF.

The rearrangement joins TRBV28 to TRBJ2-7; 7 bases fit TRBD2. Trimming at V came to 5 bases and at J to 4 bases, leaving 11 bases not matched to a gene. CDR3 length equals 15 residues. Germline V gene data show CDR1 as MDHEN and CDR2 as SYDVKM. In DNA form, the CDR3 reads TGTGCCAGCAGTACCACCGGGGGGATATGGTACGAGCAGTACTTC. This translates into CASSTTGGIWYEQYF.

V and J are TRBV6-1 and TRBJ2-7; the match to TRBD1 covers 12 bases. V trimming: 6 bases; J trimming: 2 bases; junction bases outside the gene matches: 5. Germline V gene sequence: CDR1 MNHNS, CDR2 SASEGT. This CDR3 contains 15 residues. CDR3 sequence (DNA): TGTGCCAGCAGCGACCGGGACAGGGGGCCCTACGAGCAGTACTTC. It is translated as CASSDRDRGPYEQYF.

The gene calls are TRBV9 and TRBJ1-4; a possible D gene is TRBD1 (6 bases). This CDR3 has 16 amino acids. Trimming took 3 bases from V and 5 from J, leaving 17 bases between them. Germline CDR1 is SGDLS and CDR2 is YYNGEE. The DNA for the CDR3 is TGTGCCAGCAGCGGGGGGACGTGGGGGCCAAATGAAAAACTGTTTTTT. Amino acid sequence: CASSGGTWGPNEKLFF.

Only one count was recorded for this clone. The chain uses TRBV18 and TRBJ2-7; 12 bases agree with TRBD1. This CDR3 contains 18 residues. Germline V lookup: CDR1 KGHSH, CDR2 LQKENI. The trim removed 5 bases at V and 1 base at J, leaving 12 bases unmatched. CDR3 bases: TGTGCCAGCTCATCATTAGGGACAGGGGGCGCTGGATCCTACGAGCAGTACTTC. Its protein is CASSSLGTGGAGSYEQYF. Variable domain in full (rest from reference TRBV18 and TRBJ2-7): NAGVMQNPRHLVRRRGQEARLRCSPMKGHSHVYWYRQLPEEGLKFMVYLQKENIIDESGMPKERFSAEFPKEGPSILRIQQVVRGDSAAYFCASSSLGTGGAGSYEQYFGPGTRLTVT.

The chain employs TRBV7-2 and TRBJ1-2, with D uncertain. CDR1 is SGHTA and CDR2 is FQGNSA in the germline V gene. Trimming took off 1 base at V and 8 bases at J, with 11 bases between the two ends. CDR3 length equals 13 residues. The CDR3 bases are TGTGCCAGCAGCTTAGATCCCGCGGGGGGCTACACCTTC. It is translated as CASSLDPAGGYTF.

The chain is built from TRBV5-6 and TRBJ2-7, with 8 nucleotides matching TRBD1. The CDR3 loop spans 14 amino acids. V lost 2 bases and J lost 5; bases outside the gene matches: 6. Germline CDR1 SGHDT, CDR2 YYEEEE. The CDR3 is CASSFGQGPHEQYF. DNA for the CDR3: TGTGCCAGCAGCTTTGGACAGGGCCCCCACGAGCAGTACTTC.

Here the CDR3 DNA reads TGTGCCAGCAGCCCACTTACTAGCGGCAGGAACAATGAGCAGTTCTTC. Translated, it gives CASSPLTSGRNNEQFF. J is TRBJ2-1 and V is TRBV28; 8 bases match TRBD2. CDR1 MDHEN and CDR2 SYDVKM come from the germline V gene. With 6 bases clipped from V and 5 bases from J, the junction kept 12 bases outside the gene matches. The CDR3 consists of 16 residues.

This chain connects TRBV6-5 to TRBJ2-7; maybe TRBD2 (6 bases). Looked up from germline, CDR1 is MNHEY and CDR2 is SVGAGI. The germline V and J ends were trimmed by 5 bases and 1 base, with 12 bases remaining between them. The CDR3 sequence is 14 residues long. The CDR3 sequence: CASSAGRRSYEQYF. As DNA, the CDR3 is TGTGCCAGCAGTGCGGGACGTCGTTCCTACGAGCAGTACTTC.

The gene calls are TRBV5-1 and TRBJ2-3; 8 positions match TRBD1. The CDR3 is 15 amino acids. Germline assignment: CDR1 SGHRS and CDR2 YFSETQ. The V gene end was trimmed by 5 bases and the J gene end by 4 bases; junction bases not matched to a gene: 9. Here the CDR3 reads CASRKQGVSPDTQYF. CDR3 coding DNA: TGCGCCAGCAGAAAACAGGGGGTTAGCCCAGATACGCAGTATTTT.

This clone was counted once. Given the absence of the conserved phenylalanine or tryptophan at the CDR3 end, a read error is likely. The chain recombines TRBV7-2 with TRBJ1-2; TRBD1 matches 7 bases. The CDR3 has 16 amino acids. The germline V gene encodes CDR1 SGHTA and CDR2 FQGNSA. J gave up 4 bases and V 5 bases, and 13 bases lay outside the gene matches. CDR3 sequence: CASSPHTQGRAYGYTL. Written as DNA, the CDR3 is TGTGCCAGCAGCCCTCATACACAGGGGCGAGCCTATGGCTACACCCTC.

The CDR3 loop reads CASSLRTGETQYF. CDR3 DNA: TGTGCCAGCAGCTTACGAACCGGGGAGACCCAGTACTTC. V usage is TRBV13 and J usage is TRBJ2-5; D is undetermined. The V and J ends lost 2 bases and 5 bases respectively, with 9 bases between them. The CDR3 is 13 residues long. The V gene's germline CDR1 is PRHDT and CDR2 FYEKMQ (reference sequence).

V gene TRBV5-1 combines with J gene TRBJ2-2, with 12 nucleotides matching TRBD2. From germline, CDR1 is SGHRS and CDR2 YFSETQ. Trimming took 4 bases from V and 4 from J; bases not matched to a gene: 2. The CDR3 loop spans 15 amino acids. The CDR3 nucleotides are TGCGCCAGCAGCCTAGCGGGGGGGCGCACCGGGGAGCTGTTTTTT. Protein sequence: CASSLAGGRTGELFF.

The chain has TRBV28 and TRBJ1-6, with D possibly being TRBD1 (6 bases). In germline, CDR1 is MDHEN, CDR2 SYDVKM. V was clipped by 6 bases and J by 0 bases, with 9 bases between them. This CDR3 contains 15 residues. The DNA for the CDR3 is TGTGCCAGCAGGGAGGACAGCTCCTATAATTCACCCCTCCACTTT. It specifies CASREDSSYNSPLHF.

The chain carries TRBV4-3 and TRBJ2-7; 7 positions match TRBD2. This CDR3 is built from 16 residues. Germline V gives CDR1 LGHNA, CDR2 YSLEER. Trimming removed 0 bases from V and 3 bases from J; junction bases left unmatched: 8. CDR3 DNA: TGCGCCAGCAGCCAAGATCTGGCTAGCGGTGGCTACGAGCAGTACTTC. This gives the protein CASSQDLASGGYEQYF.

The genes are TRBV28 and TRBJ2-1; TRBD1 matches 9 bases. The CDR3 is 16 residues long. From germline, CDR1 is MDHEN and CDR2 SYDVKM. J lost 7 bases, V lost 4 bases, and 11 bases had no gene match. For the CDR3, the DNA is TGTGCCAGCAGTTCCTTTCCCGGGACAGGGAGAAATGAGCAGTTCTTC. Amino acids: CASSSFPGTGRNEQFF.

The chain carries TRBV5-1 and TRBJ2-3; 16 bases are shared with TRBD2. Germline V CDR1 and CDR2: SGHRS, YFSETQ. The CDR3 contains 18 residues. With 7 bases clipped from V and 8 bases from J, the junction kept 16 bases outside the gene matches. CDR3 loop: CASDPGLAGGAIMGTQYF. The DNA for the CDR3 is TGCGCCAGCGACCCGGGACTAGCGGGAGGGGCGATAATGGGTACGCAGTATTTT.

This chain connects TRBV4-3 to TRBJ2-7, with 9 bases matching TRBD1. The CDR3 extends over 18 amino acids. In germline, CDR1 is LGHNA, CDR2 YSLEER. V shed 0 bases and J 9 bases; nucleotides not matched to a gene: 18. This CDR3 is CASSQDWAAGQGPPRQYF. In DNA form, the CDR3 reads TGCGCCAGCAGCCAAGATTGGGCGGCGGGACAGGGCCCTCCTCGGCAGTACTTC.

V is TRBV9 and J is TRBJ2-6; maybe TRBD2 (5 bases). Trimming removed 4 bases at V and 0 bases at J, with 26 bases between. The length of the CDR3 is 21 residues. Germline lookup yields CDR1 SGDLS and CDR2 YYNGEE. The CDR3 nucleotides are TGTGCCAGCAGCACACCTCTCGGGGAAAGGTACCAGATCTCTGGGGCCAACGTCCTGACTTTC. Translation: CASSTPLGERYQISGANVLTF.

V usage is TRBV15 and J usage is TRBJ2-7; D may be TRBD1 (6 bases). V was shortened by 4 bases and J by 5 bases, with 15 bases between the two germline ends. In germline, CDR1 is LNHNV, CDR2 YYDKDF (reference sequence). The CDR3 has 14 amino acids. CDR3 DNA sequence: TGTGCCACCAGCAATCCGCGACAGGCGGACGAGCAGTACTTC. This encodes CATSNPRQADEQYF.

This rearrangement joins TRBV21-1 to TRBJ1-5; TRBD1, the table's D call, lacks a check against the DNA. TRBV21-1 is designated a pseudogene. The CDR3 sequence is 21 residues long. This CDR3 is CASSKAFSSQGRGYSNQPQHF. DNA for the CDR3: TGTGCCAGCAGCAAAGCCTTTTCTTCACAGGGGAGAGGGTATAGCAATCAGCCCCAGCATTTT.

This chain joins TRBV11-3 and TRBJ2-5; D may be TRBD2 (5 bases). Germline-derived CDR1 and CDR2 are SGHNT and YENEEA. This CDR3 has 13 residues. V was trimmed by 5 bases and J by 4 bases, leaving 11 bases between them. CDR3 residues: CASSEIEGETQYF. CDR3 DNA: TGTGCCAGCAGCGAAATTGAGGGAGAGACCCAGTACTTC.

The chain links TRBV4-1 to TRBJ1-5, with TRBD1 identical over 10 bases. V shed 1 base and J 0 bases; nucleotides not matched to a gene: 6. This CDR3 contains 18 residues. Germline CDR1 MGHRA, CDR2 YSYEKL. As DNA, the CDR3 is TGCGCCAGCAGCCAAGGTTGGGACAGGGGCTATAGCAATCAGCCCCAGCATTTT. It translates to CASSQGWDRGYSNQPQHF.

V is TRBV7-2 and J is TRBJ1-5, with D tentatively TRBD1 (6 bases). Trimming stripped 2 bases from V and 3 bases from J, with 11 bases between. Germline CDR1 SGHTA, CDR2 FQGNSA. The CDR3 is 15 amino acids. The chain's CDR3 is CASSLRAGVNQPQHF. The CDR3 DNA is TGTGCCAGCAGCTTAAGGGCAGGGGTCAATCAGCCCCAGCATTTT. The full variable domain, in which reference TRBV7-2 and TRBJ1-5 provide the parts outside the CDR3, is GAGVSQSPSNKVTEKGKDVELRCDPISGHTALYWYRQSLGQGLEFLIYFQGNSAPDKSGLPSDRFSAERTGGSVSTLTIQRTQQEDSAVYLCASSLRAGVNQPQHFGDGTRLSIL.

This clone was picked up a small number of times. The CDR3 loop is CASSYSGEDYGYTF. CDR3 bases: TGTGCCAGCAGTTACTCCGGGGAGGACTATGGCTACACCTTC. The chain links TRBV6-5 to TRBJ1-2, with D hard to call. Trimming shortened V by 0 bases and J by 3 bases, and 8 bases separated the two germline ends. The CDR3 is 14 amino acids. The germline gives CDR1 MNHEY, CDR2 SVGAGI.

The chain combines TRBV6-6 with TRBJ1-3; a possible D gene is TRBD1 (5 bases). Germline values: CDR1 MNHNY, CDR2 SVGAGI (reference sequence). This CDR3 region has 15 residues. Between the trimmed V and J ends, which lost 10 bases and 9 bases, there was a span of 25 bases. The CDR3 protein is CATRAGPTILGTIYF. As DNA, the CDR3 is TGTGCCACCCGGGCGGGACCCACTATATTAGGCACCATATATTTT.

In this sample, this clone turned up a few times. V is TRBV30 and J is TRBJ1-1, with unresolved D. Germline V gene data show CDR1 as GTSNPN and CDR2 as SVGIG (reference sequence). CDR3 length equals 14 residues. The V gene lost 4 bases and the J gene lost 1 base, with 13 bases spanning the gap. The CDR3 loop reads CAWISRVRNTEAFF. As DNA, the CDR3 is TGTGCCTGGATTAGTCGGGTGCGGAACACTGAAGCTTTCTTT.